This T cell receptor beta chain came from a study of T-cell reconstitution after alpha-beta-depleted transplantation in children. Study conclusions and caveats: Newly generated T cells supplied most T-cell counts and diversity one year post-transplant. Two months or so post-transplant, alpha-beta T cells reportedly derived from several hundred expanded graft clones. The study traced high day-60 TCRbeta diversity in some patients to surviving recipient T cells and thymic progenitors.

About this clonotype: As yet, its antigen is unknown.

Preparation of the TCRbeta library used unique molecular identifiers. TCRdb analysed the PCR reads with MiXCR anew, one entry per CDR3 protein. Here the sample spans about 980,000 distinct CDR3 sequences, around 30% being singletons. The CDR3 runs 14 residues. Germline-derived CDR1 and CDR2 are SGHRS and YFSETQ. The V end lost 6 bases, the J end lost 6 bases, and 15 bases lay between the germline ends. Sequences were derived from PBMCs, mostly from graft donor cells, sampled 360 days after TCRalphabeta/CD19-depleted stem cell transplant. The sequence derives from a boy younger than two who had a stem cell transplant for SCID, so the T cells may come from the graft donor. The chain couples TRBV5-1 to TRBJ2-2; TRBD1 is a possible D gene (6 bases). The CDR3 is CASKETGSSGELFF. As DNA, the CDR3 is TGCGCCAGCAAGGAGACAGGCTCATCCGGGGAGCTGTTTTTT.